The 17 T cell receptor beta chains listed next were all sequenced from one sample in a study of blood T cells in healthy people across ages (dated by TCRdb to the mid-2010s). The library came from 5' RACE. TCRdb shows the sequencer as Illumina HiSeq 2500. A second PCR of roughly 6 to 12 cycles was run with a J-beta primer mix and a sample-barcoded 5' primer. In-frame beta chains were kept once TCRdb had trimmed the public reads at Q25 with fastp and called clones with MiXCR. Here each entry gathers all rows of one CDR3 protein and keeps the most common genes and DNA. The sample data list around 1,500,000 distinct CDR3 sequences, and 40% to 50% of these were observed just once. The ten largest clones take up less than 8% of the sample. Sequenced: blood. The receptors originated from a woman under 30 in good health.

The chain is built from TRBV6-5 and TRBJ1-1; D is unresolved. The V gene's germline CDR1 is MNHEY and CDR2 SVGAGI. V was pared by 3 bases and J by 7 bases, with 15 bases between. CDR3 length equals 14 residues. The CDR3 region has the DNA TGTGCCAGCAGTTATTTCTTATCCAGCGTTGAAGCTTTCTTT. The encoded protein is CASSYFLSSVEAFF.

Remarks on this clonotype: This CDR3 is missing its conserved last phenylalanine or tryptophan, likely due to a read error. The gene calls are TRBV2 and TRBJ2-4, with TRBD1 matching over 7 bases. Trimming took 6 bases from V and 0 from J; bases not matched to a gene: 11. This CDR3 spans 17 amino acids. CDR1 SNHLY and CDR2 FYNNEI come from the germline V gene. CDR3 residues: CASRGRGQSLAKNIQYV. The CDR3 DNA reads TGTGCCAGCAGGGGAAGGGGGCAGAGCCTAGCCAAAAACATTCAGTACGTC.

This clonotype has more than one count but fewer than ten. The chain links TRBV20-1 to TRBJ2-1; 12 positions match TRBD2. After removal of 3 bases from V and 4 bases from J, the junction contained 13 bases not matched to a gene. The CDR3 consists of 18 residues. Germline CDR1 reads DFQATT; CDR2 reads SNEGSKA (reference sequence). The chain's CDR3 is CSASHPMRLAGEYNEQFF. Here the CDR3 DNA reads TGCAGTGCTAGTCACCCTATGAGACTAGCGGGGGAATACAATGAGCAGTTCTTC.

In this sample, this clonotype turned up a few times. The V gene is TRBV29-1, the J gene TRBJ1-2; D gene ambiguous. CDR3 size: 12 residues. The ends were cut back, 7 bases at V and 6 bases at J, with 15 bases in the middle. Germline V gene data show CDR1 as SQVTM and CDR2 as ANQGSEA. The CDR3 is CSGAVIKNGYTF. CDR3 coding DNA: TGCAGCGGAGCTGTAATAAAGAATGGCTACACCTTC.

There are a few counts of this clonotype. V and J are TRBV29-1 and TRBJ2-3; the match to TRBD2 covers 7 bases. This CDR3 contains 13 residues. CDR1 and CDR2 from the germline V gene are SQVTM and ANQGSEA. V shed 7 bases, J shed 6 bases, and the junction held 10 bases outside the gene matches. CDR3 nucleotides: TGCAGCGCCATAGGACTAGTGGTCGATACGCAGTATTTT. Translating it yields CSAIGLVVDTQYF.

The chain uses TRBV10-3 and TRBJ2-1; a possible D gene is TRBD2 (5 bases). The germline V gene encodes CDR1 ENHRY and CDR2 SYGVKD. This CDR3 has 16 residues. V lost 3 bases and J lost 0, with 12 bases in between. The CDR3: CAISDRSGSSYNEQFF. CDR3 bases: TGTGCCATCAGTGATAGAAGCGGCAGCTCCTACAATGAGCAGTTCTTC.

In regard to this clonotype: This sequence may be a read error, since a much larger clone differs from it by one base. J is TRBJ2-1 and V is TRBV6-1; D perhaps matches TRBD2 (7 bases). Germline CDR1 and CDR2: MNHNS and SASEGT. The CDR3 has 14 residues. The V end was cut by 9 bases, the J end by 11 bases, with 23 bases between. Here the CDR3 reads CASREGGALNQQFF. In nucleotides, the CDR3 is TGTGCCAGTCGTGAGGGGGGGGCCCTTAATCAGCAGTTCTTC.

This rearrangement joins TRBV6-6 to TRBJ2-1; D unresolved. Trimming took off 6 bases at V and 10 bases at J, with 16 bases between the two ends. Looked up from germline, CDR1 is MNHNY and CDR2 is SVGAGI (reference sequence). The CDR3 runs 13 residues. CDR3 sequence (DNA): TGTGCCAGCAGCTTCCAGACGGCCCACGAGCAGTTCTTC. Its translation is CASSFQTAHEQFF.

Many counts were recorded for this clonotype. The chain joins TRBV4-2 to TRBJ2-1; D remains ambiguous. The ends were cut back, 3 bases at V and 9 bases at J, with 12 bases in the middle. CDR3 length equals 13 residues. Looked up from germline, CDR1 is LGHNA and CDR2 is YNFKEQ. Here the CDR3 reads CASSHVAYPEQFF. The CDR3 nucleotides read TGTGCCAGCAGCCATGTAGCTTATCCTGAGCAGTTCTTC.

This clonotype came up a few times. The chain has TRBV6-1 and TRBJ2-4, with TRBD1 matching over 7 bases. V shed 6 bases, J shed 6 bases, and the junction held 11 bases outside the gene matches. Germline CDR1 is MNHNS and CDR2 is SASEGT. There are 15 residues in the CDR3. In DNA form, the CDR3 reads TGTGCCAGCAGACCTATCGGGACAGAATCAAACATTCAGTACTTC. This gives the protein CASRPIGTESNIQYF.

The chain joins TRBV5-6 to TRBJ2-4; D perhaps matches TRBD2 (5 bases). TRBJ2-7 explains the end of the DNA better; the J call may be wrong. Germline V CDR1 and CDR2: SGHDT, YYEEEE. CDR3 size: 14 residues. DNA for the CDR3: TGTGCCAGCAGCTTCACCGGGGAGAACTACGAGCAGTACTTC. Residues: CASSFTGENYEQYF.

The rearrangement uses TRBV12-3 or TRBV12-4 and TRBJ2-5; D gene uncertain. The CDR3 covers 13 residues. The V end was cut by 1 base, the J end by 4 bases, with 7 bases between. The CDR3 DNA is TGTGCCAGCAGTTTAGTGGGGTTAGAGACCCAGTACTTC. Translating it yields CASSLVGLETQYF.

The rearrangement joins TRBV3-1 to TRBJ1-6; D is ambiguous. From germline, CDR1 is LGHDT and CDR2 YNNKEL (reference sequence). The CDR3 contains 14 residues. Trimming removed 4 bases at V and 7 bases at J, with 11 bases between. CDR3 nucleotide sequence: TGTGCCAGCAGCCCGTGGGAGGGAAATTCACCCCTCCACTTT. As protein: CASSPWEGNSPLHF.

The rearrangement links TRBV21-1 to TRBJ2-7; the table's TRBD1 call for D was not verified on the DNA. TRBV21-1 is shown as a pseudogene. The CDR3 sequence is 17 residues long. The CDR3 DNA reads TGTGCCAGCAGCAAAGTAGGGACAGCCATAGTCCCTTACGAGCAGTACTTC. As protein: CASSKVGTAIVPYEQYF.

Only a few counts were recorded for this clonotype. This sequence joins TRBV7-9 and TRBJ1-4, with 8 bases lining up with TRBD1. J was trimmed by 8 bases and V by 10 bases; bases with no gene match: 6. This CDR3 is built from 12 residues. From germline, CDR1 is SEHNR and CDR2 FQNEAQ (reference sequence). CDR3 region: CATGGEGEKLFF. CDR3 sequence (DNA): TGTGCCACAGGGGGCGAAGGGGAAAAACTGTTTTTT.

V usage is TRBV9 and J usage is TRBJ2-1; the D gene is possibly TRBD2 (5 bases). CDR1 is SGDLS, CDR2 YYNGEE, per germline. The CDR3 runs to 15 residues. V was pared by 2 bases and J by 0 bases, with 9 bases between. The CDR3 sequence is CASSVYGDSYNEQFF. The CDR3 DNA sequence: TGTGCCAGCAGCGTCTACGGGGACTCCTACAATGAGCAGTTCTTC.

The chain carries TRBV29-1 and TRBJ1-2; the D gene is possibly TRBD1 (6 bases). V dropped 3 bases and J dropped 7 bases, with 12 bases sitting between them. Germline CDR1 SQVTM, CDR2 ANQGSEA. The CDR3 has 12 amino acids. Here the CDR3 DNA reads TGCAGCGTTGAGTTGGACAGCGGTGGCTACACCTTC. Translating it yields CSVELDSGGYTF.